Here is one TCR beta chain with its context. Its cognate antigen has yet to be identified. Qualities for individual bases were not recorded, and no much larger clone is one base off. The data were obtained in a study of blood T cell repertoires in COVID-19 (TCRdb year 2020). Some background on the complete study: Collaborator samples came from the United States, Italy and Spain and covered acute and convalescent phases of COVID-19. The material from the prospective study consisted of cDNA or gDNA derived from T cells, B-cell-depleted T cells, or PBMCs. The dataset comprised deeply sampled blood TCRbeta repertoires from subjects exposed to, actively infected with, or recovered from COVID-19. The repertoires were released in a freely available public database intended as a resource for research on the immune response to SARS-CoV-2. Samples came from the ongoing ImmuneRACE study (first 160 participants) plus 1,254 subjects from 6 global collaborators. A de-identified subject ID, COVID-19 status, age in years and sex were almost always included in the sample metadata. Where available, HLA class I and class II types were obtained from metadata supplied by the sample provider rather than from assay-based typing. On the study overall, not on this receptor specifically: Clinical and demographic metadata were provided uncurated, with the amount varying by source and participant.

TCRbeta CDR3 regions were amplified from genomic DNA using the immunoSEQ Assay, a bias-controlled multiplex PCR. On the study's bioinformatics: Within the assay, amplification of reference gene primers was used to estimate how many nucleated cells each sample contained. To quantify the absolute abundance of each unique TCRbeta CDR3 rearrangement, sequence reads were collapsed and filtered. Productive Simpson clonality was computed per sample as the square root of Simpson's diversity index over productive rearrangements. TCRdb retrieved this table from immuneACCESS and kept in-frame rearrangements only. Not all clones are present; in checked studies, unresolved V genes account for under half, and no reason is known for the remainder. The V and J calls and the clone size are those of that table, but D and trimming were determined from the DNA. The sample table holds 150,000 to 200,000 clones, of which about four fifths were seen once. Roughly 2.6% of the sample is in the top ten clones.

At the junction V is shortened by 8 bases and J by 2 bases; bases outside the gene matches: 4. The cysteine opens and the phenylalanine closes a CDR3 of 12 amino acids. Of the read, only the CDR3 DNA is kept; its 36 bases are in frame from base 1. CDR1 and CDR2 were assigned from the germline V gene as SGHRS and YFSETQ. Each collaborating institution followed its own protocols to collect whole blood in K2EDTA tubes. For TCRbeta analysis, collaborator samples were shipped as frozen whole blood, as isolated PBMCs, or as DNA extracted from either sample type. The sample comprised peripheral blood. The sequence was collected from a human donor with acute or convalescent COVID-19. The donor label of this sample is uncertain. The chain was built from TRBV5-1 and TRBJ2-7, and TRBD1 aligns with 7 junction nucleotides. The CDR3 reads CASGTEPYEQYF. At the DNA level, the sequence is TGCGCCAGTGGGACAGAACCCTACGAGCAGTACTTC. The reference TRBV5-1 and TRBJ2-7 proteins fill in what lies around the CDR3, so the full variable domain reads KAGVTQTPRYLIKTRGQQVTLSCSPISGHRSVSWYQQTPGQGLQFLFEYFSETQRNKGNFPGRFSGRQFSNSRSEMNVSTLELGDSALYLCASGTEPYEQYFGPGTRLTVT.